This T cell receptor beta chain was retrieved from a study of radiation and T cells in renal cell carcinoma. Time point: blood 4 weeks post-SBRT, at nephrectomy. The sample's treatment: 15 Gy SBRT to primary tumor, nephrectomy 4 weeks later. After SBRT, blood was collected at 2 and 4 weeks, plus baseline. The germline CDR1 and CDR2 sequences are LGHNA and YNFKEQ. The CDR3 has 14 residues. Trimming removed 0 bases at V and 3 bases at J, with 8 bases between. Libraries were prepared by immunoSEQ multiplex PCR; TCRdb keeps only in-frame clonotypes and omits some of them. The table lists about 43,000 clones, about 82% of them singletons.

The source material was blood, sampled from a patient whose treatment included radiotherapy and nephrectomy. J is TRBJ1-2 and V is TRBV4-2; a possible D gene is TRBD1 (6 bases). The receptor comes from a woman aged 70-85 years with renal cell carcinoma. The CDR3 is CASSQEEGDYGYTF. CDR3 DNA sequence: TGTGCCAGCAGCCAAGAGGAGGGGGACTATGGCTACACCTTC.